Following are 21 T cell receptor beta chains from one sample sequenced in a study of beta chain features in type 1 diabetes. Sequencing targeted expressed TCRB transcripts, as all isolated RNA had been reverse transcribed. Profiled with immunoSEQ multiplex PCR; TCRdb holds only in-frame clones, not every one. Of hundreds of thousands of clones in the sample, 8% to 13% were seen once. Sequenced: naive CD4+ T cells from blood. The receptors here all came from a woman in her twenties or thirties in good health.

With respect to this clone: Other DNA sequences in this specimen translate into the identical CDR3. The rearrangement links TRBV5-1 to TRBJ2-6; 8 nucleotides match TRBD2. The CDR3 runs 18 residues. Germline V gene sequence: CDR1 SGHRS, CDR2 YFSETQ. The V gene end was trimmed by 6 bases and the J gene end by 4 bases; junction bases not matched to a gene: 15. The CDR3 loop reads CASTSDTGGALGANVLTF. The CDR3 DNA follows: TGCGCCAGCACCTCGGATACGGGGGGGGCGCTCGGGGCCAACGTCCTGACTTTC.

This chain connects TRBV4-1 to TRBJ2-3; 11 bases line up with TRBD1. V was clipped by 4 bases and J by 7 bases; unmatched bases: 7. Germline CDR1 reads MGHRA; CDR2 reads YSYEKL. The CDR3 totals 15 residues. The CDR3 is CASSPQDRGPYTQYF. The CDR3 coding sequence is TGCGCCAGCAGCCCCCAGGACAGGGGGCCTTATACGCAGTATTTT.

This clone was detected only a few times. This chain connects TRBV9 to TRBJ2-5, with 7 bases fitting TRBD1. This CDR3 spans 14 amino acids. V shed 4 bases and J 4 bases; nucleotides not matched to a gene: 7. Per the germline V gene, CDR1 is SGDLS and CDR2 is YYNGEE. CDR3 region: CASSNTGDRETQYF. Written as DNA, the CDR3 is TGTGCCAGCAGCAACACAGGGGACCGAGAGACCCAGTACTTC.

As concerns this clone: A read error may account for a junction end that differs from germline. The chain is built from TRBV6-6 and TRBJ2-5; D is perhaps TRBD2 (6 bases). CDR1 and CDR2 (germline): MNHNY, SVGAGI (reference sequence). The CDR3 is made up of 13 amino acids. This CDR3 reads CASIYGSQETQYF. The CDR3 nucleotides read TGTGCCAGCATTTACGGGAGCCAAGAGACCCAGTACTTC.

This chain uses TRBV18 with TRBJ2-7; a weak D match, TRBD1 (6 bases). The CDR3 sequence is 16 residues long. V lost 2 bases and J 0 bases, leaving 14 bases between the germline ends. Germline CDR1 KGHSH, CDR2 LQKENI. The CDR3 DNA reads TGTGCCAGCTCACCATTTCGGCAGGGGAGCTCCTACGAGCAGTACTTC. Translating it yields CASSPFRQGSSYEQYF.

This clone occurred a few times. The chain is built from TRBV18 and TRBJ2-1, with 7 bases that match TRBD1. Germline assignment: CDR1 KGHSH and CDR2 LQKENI. CDR3 size: 13 residues. The J segment lost 10 bases and the V segment lost 4 bases, leaving 7 bases of the junction unmatched. The CDR3 DNA reads as TGTGCCAGCTCACTAAACAGGGGTGGAGAGCAGTTCTTC. It specifies CASSLNRGGEQFF.

The rearrangement uses TRBV7-9 and TRBJ1-1; the match to TRBD1 covers 11 bases. Trimming at V came to 3 bases and at J to 3 bases, leaving 3 bases not matched to a gene. CDR1 and CDR2 (germline): SEHNR, FQNEAQ (reference sequence). This CDR3 is 15 amino acids long. The CDR3 bases are TGTGCCAGCAGCTTCTGGACAGGGGGCTACACTGAAGCTTTCTTT. It translates to CASSFWTGGYTEAFF.

This clone occurred a few times. The genes are TRBV9 and TRBJ2-5; D perhaps matches TRBD2 (6 bases). Looked up from germline, CDR1 is SGDLS and CDR2 is YYNGEE. The CDR3 has 15 residues. V was cut by 4 bases and J by 5 bases, with 18 bases left in between. The DNA for the CDR3 is TGTGCCAGCAGCTCCAATAGCAGGGCGGGGGAGACCCAGTACTTC. Residues: CASSSNSRAGETQYF.

The genes are TRBV7-2 and TRBJ2-7; the match to TRBD1 covers 9 bases. This CDR3 is 15 amino acids long. Germline V gene sequence: CDR1 SGHTA, CDR2 FQGNSA. V shed 1 base, J shed 3 bases, and the junction held 4 bases outside the gene matches. CDR3 in DNA: TGTGCCAGCAGCTTAGGGGGGACAGGGAACTACGAGCAGTACTTC. It codes for CASSLGGTGNYEQYF.

This chain uses TRBV7-3 with TRBJ2-3; 7 nucleotides agree with TRBD2. V was pared by 5 bases and J by 1 base, with 12 bases of the junction left unmatched. This CDR3 is built from 17 residues. Germline lookup yields CDR1 SGHTA and CDR2 FQGTGA. The CDR3 bases are TGTGCCAGCAGCCCCGCCGGAACTGGGGGGGGCACAGATACGCAGTATTTT. Its protein product is CASSPAGTGGGTDTQYF.

The chain joins TRBV7-3 to TRBJ2-1, with D perhaps TRBD2 (5 bases). The V end was cut by 2 bases, the J end by 6 bases, with 17 bases between. There are 16 residues in the CDR3. Germline CDR1 reads SGHTA; CDR2 reads FQGTGA. This CDR3 reads CASSLGALVTSNEQFF. Here the CDR3 DNA reads TGTGCCAGCAGCTTAGGTGCACTAGTCACGTCCAATGAGCAGTTCTTC.

This clone turned up a few times. This rearrangement joins TRBV28 to TRBJ2-3, with D possibly TRBD1 on 6 matching bases. V was shortened by 4 bases and J by 2 bases, with 10 bases between the two germline ends. Germline values: CDR1 MDHEN, CDR2 SYDVKM. The CDR3 loop spans 14 amino acids. The CDR3 nucleotides read TGTGCCAGCAGTTCTACAGGGATCACAGATACGCAGTATTTT. It codes for CASSSTGITDTQYF.

The genes are TRBV5-1 and TRBJ1-4; no firm D call. This CDR3 spans 13 amino acids. V was cut by 5 bases and J by 6 bases, with 11 bases left in between. Germline CDR1 and CDR2: SGHRS and YFSETQ. The CDR3 region has the DNA TGCGCCAGCAGGGAATCAGAGGATGAAAAACTGTTTTTT. This sequence encodes CASRESEDEKLFF.

This clone came up a few times. This rearrangement joins TRBV4-2 to TRBJ2-7, with 8 bases matching TRBD2. Germline CDR1 and CDR2: LGHNA and YNFKEQ. This CDR3 comprises 16 residues. V trimming: 1 base; J trimming: 0 bases; junction bases outside the gene matches: 5. The CDR3 coding sequence is TGTGCCAGCAGCCAAGGCAGCGGGAGCTCCTCCTACGAGCAGTACTTC. Translating gives CASSQGSGSSSYEQYF.

This clone was observed a handful of times. At one of its ends the junction is not consistent with the germline gene, which may arise from a read error. This rearrangement joins TRBV19 to TRBJ2-6, with D possibly being TRBD2 (6 bases). This CDR3 region has 14 residues. Germline CDR1 LNHDA, CDR2 SQIVND (reference sequence). This CDR3 is CASTRRAGANVLTF. CDR3 DNA sequence: TGTGCGAGTACCAGGAGGGCTGGGGCCAACGTCCTGACTTTC.

This clone was picked up a small number of times. The chain joins TRBV28 to TRBJ2-5; TRBD2 agrees at 7 bases. This CDR3 contains 14 residues. The junction had 7 bases not matched to a gene; V was cut back by 5 bases and J by 4 bases. CDR1 and CDR2 (germline): MDHEN, SYDVKM. As DNA, the CDR3 is TGTGCCAGCAGTCCCGGGGTAGCGGGAGAGACCCAGTACTTC. Protein: CASSPGVAGETQYF.

This sequence joins TRBV15 and TRBJ2-7; possible D gene TRBD1, 5 bases. Germline assignment: CDR1 LNHNV and CDR2 YYDKDF (reference sequence). Trimming cost V 0 bases and J 6 bases, with 15 bases left between them. The CDR3 sequence is 15 residues long. The CDR3 nucleotides are TGTGCCACCAGCAGAGATCTAGGGGCCCAGAGCGAGCAGTACTTC. Amino acid sequence: CATSRDLGAQSEQYF.

This chain joins TRBV29-1 and TRBJ2-1, with unresolved D. V was clipped by 5 bases and J by 7 bases, with 12 bases between them. CDR3 size: 12 residues. The V gene's germline CDR1 is SQVTM and CDR2 ANQGSEA. This chain's CDR3 is CSVISSWNEQFF. DNA of the CDR3: TGCAGCGTTATAAGTAGTTGGAATGAGCAGTTCTTC.

This clone was seen only once. The chain couples TRBV9 to TRBJ1-1; D not resolved. CDR1 is SGDLS and CDR2 is YYNGEE in the germline V gene. Trimming cost V 2 bases and J 4 bases, with 15 bases left between them. CDR3 size: 15 residues. The CDR3 is CASSVLSGWGTEAFF. The CDR3 bases are TGTGCCAGCAGCGTTTTGTCGGGGTGGGGCACTGAAGCTTTCTTT.

The chain carries TRBV19 and TRBJ2-3, with 7 positions matching TRBD1. The ends lost 8 bases at V and 6 bases at J; junction bases unmatched: 8. The germline V gene encodes CDR1 LNHDA and CDR2 SQIVND (reference sequence). The CDR3 covers 13 residues. This chain's CDR3 is CASSQQGIDTQYF. CDR3 DNA sequence: TGTGCCAGTTCCCAACAGGGGATCGATACGCAGTATTTT.

This clone was detected a few times. The V call is TRBV11-2, the J call TRBJ2-7, with 8 bases matching TRBD2. Trimming cost V 2 bases and J 6 bases; bases outside gene matches: 9. Germline lookup yields CDR1 SGHAT and CDR2 FQNNGV. This CDR3 has 15 amino acids. CDR3 sequence: CASSLLTAGGREQYF. The CDR3 DNA sequence: TGTGCCAGCAGCTTATTGACCGCGGGGGGCCGCGAGCAGTACTTC.